This T cell receptor (beta chain) was recorded in a study of glioma-infiltrating T cells. Germline CDR1 and CDR2: DFQATT and SNEGSKA (reference sequence). The CDR3 contains 13 residues. With 4 bases removed from V and 3 bases from J, the gap between germline ends came to 13 bases. Notes on the study in general: Tissue and blood shared very few CDR3 sequences. Tissue-blood divergence was below expectation in non-neoplastic patients, above in gliomas.

This clonotype showed up many times. The antigen is not known. TCR alpha and beta CDR3 regions were amplified from RNA using iRepertoire nested multiplex PCR. MiXCR, applied by TCRdb to the multiplex PCR reads, yields one record per CDR3 protein. The data contain some 190,000 distinct CDR3 sequences, more than 25% of them singletons. The material sequenced was glioma tissue, nonneoplastic brain tissue, or PBMCs (not recorded which). This TCR was sampled from a human donor with low-grade glioma or glioblastoma, undergoing nonglioma brain surgery, or in good health (not recorded which). This rearrangement joins TRBV20-1 to TRBJ2-7, with D uncertain. The chain's CDR3 is CSAIRQDYYEQYF. CDR3 nucleotide sequence: TGCAGTGCTATCCGGCAGGATTACTACGAGCAGTACTTC.